A single sample is the source of the 7 T cell receptor beta chains below, sequenced in a study of tumor-infiltrating lymphocytes in primary liver carcinoma. It was unsorted whole blood that yielded blood RNA, and germline DNA was also extracted. Using a constant-region primer together with ProtoScript II reverse transcriptase, TCR beta cDNA was made from 500 ng of total RNA. Slightly modified ARM-PCR with three nested multiplex PCR rounds yielded TCR beta libraries. It was with TRBV1-TRBV30 forward primers and a C-beta reverse primer that the first two PCR rounds were run, at roughly 10 cycles each. MiXCR was run by TCRdb on the multiplex PCR reads, yielding one entry per CDR3 protein. The data show 300,000 to 350,000 distinct CDR3 sequences, less than 65% seen once. Sequenced sample: peripheral blood. These receptors were obtained from a man in his forties with primary liver carcinoma and hepatitis B virus infection.

This chain connects TRBV6-2 or TRBV6-3 to TRBJ2-7; D might be TRBD2 (6 bases). CDR1 and CDR2 from the germline V gene are MNHEY and SVGEGT. V was trimmed by 6 bases and J by 5 bases, leaving 11 bases between them. CDR3 length equals 12 residues. CDR3 nucleotide sequence: TGTGCCAGCAGCTCGGGGGTCCACGAGCAGTACTTC. Its translation is CASSSGVHEQYF.

Points on this clonotype: Compared with germline, one end of the junction differs, possibly owing to a read error. The V and J genes are TRBV11-2 and TRBJ2-7; maybe TRBD1 (5 bases). This CDR3 contains 13 residues. The germline V gene has CDR1 SGHAT and CDR2 FQNNGV. CDR3 loop: CASNLDRGDELYF. In DNA form, the CDR3 reads TGTGCCAGCAACTTAGATAGGGGCGACGAGCTGTACTTC.

As concerns this clonotype: A read error is likely, as this CDR3 ends without the conserved phenylalanine or tryptophan. The rearrangement uses TRBV11-2 and TRBJ1-1; D uncertain. Germline V gene data show CDR1 as SGHAT and CDR2 as FQNNGV. The CDR3 has 14 amino acids. CDR3 region: CGSSLDQVLTEAFL. Written as DNA, the CDR3 is TGTGGCAGCAGCTTAGACCAGGTACTTACTGAAGCTTTCCTT.

For this clonotype: A much larger clone is a single base away; this may be a read error. V gene TRBV6-2 or TRBV6-3 combines with J gene TRBJ2-5; 8 positions match TRBD2. V trimming: 2 bases; J trimming: 2 bases; junction bases outside the gene matches: 19. CDR3 length equals 20 residues. Germline lookup yields CDR1 MNHEY and CDR2 SVGEGT. The CDR3 sequence: CASSYLLRGLAKGWQETQYF. In DNA, the CDR3 is TGTGCCAGCAGTTACCTTCTTCGAGGACTAGCAAAAGGGTGGCAAGAGACCCAGTACTTC.

This clonotype was seen at least ten times. The V call is TRBV4-2, the J call TRBJ2-1; D might be TRBD2 (5 bases). V was pared by 0 bases and J by 5 bases, with 11 bases between. Germline values: CDR1 LGHNA, CDR2 YNFKEQ. This CDR3 spans 15 amino acids. For the CDR3, the DNA is TGTGCCAGCAGCCAAGATATAGCGCGCGACAATGAGCAGTTCTTC. Its protein product is CASSQDIARDNEQFF.

The table lists this clonotype with a count of one. A junction end diverges from the germline sequence, so it may reflect a read error. The V gene is TRBV4-2, the J gene TRBJ1-2; D gene ambiguous. In germline, CDR1 is LGHNA, CDR2 YNFKEQ. This CDR3 is 14 amino acids long. CDR3: CASSQSKFVDGYTF. The CDR3 region has the DNA TGCGCCAGTAGCCAGAGCAAGTTTGTGGACGGCTACACCTTC.

As for this clonotype: Its ends do not fully match the called genes, so a read error is possible. The V and J genes are TRBV5-4 and TRBJ1-2; unclear D gene. Germline values: CDR1 SGHNT, CDR2 YYREEE (reference sequence). This CDR3 contains 13 residues. CDR3 loop: CASSAGESYGHTF. The DNA of the CDR3 is TGTGCCAGCAGCGCCGGAGAGTCCTATGGCCACACCTTC.